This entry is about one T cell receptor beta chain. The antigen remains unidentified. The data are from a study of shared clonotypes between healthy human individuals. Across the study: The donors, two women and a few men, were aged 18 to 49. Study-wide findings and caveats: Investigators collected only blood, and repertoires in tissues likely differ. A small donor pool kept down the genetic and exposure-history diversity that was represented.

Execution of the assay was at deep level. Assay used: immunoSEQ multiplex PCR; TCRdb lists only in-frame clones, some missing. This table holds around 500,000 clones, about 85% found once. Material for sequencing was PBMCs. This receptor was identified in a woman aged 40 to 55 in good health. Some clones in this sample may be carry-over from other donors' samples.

The CDR3 spells CASRDTLNGNTIYF. The DNA of the CDR3 is TGTGCCAGCAGGGACACCCTTAACGGCAACACCATATATTTT. The gene calls are TRBV28 and TRBJ1-3; tentative D call: TRBD1 (5 bases). CDR1 is MDHEN, CDR2 SYDVKM, per germline. The CDR3 runs to 14 residues. Trimming left V 6 bases short and J 7 bases short, with 16 bases between.